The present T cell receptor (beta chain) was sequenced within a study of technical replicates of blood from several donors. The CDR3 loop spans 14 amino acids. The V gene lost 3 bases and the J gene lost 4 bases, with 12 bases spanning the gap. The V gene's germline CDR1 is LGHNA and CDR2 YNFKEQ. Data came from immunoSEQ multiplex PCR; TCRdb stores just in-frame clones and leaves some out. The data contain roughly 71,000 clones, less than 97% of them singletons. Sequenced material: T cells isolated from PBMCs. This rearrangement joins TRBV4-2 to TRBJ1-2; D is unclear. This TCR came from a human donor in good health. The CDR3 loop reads CASSQMTLLYGYTF. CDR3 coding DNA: TGTGCCAGCAGCCAGATGACACTGCTCTATGGCTACACCTTC.